This T cell receptor (beta chain) appears in the sequencing data of a study of blood T cell repertoires in COVID-19. Study background: Sample material is recorded as cDNA or gDNA derived from T cells, B-cell-depleted T cells, or PBMCs.

As processed by the authors: Amplification of reference gene primers provided the estimated nucleated cell counts. Libraries were prepared by immunoSEQ multiplex PCR; TCRdb keeps only in-frame clonotypes and omits some of them. The V and J calls and clone size come from that table; D and trimming were worked out from the DNA. The data hold roughly 97,000 clones, with roughly 72% observed a single time. V lost 2 bases and J lost 6, with 4 bases in between. Germline CDR1 and CDR2: MNHEY and SVGAGI. The CDR3 runs to 11 residues. Sequenced sample: peripheral blood. J is TRBJ1-1 and V is TRBV6-5; no firm D call. The sequence was obtained from an older man with acute or convalescent COVID-19. CDR3 loop: CASSYVAEAFF. The DNA of the CDR3 is TGTGCCAGCAGTTACGTAGCTGAAGCTTTCTTT.